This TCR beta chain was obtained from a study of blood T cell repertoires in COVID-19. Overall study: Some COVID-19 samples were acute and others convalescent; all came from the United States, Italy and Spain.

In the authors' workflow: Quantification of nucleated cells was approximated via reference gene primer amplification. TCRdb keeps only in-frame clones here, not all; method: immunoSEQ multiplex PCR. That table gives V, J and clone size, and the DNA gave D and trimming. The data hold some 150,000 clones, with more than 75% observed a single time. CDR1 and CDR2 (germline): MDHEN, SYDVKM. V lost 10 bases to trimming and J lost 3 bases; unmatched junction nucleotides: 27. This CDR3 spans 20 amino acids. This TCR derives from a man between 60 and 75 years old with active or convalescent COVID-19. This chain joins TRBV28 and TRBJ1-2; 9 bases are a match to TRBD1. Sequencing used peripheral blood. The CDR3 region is CATMSSKSDRGAISYYGYTF. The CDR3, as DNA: TGTGCCACCATGTCCAGTAAGTCGGACAGGGGAGCTATTTCGTACTATGGCTACACCTTC.